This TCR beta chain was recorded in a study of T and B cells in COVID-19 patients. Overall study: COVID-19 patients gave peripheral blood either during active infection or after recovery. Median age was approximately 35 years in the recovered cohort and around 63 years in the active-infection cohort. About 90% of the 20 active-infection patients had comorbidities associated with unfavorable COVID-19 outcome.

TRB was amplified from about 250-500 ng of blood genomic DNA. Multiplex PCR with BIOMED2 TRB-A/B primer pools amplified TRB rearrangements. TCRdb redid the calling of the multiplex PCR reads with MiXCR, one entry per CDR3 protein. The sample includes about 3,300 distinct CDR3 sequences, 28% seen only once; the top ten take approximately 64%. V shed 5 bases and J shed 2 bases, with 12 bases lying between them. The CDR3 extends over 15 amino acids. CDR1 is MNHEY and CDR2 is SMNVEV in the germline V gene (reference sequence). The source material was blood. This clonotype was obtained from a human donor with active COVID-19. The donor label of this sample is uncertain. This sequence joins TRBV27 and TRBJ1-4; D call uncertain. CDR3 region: CASSTLTSTNEKLFF. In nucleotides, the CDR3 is TGTGCCAGCAGTACCCTGACATCTACTAATGAAAAACTGTTTTTT.